Below are 8 T cell receptor beta chains sequenced from a single sample in a study of blood T cell repertoires in COVID-19 (dated by TCRdb to the early 2020s). The library was obtained by the immunoSEQ multiplex PCR assay. The clones in this table, taken by TCRdb from immuneACCESS, are in-frame only. Not every clone is retained; where verified, under half of the shortfall comes from an unresolved V gene, and the cause of the rest is unknown. The sample contains hundreds of thousands of clones, roughly 87% of them found a single time. About 9.8% of the sample goes to the ten largest clones. The sample consisted of PBMCs or T cells enriched from blood (not recorded which). Receptors were obtained from a woman aged 18-29 years who had recovered from COVID-19.

This clone was seen a handful of times. The rearrangement links TRBV7-2 to TRBJ2-5; tentatively, D is TRBD2 (6 bases). In germline, CDR1 is SGHTA, CDR2 FQGNSA. The length of the CDR3 is 16 residues. V was clipped by 5 bases and J by 5 bases, with 21 bases between them. The CDR3 nucleotides are TGTGCCAGCAGCACCGGAGGGTCAGTCGCCTTGGAGACCCAGTACTTC. Translated: CASSTGGSVALETQYF.

The chain couples TRBV20-1 to TRBJ2-3, with 7 bases fitting TRBD2. The CDR3 contains 14 residues. The junction had 4 bases not matched to a gene; V was cut back by 3 bases and J by 1 base. The germline CDR1 and CDR2 sequences are DFQATT and SNEGSKA (reference sequence). The CDR3 coding sequence is TGCAGTGCTAGTCGGGGGGACGGCACAGATACGCAGTATTTT. This gives the protein CSASRGDGTDTQYF.

This clone was seen a single time. The chain recombines TRBV20-1 with TRBJ1-4, with no clear D. V was cut by 3 bases and J by 5 bases, with 13 bases left in between. This CDR3 is built from 14 residues. CDR1 is DFQATT and CDR2 is SNEGSKA in the germline V gene (reference sequence). The CDR3 region is CSASGSVRNEKLFF. CDR3 DNA: TGCAGTGCTAGTGGGAGTGTTCGAAATGAAAAACTGTTTTTT.

The J gene is TRBJ1-1, the V gene TRBV6-1; D gene ambiguous. Between the trimmed V and J ends, which lost 2 bases and 3 bases, there was a span of 13 bases. Germline CDR1 is MNHNS and CDR2 is SASEGT. The CDR3 totals 15 residues. In DNA, the CDR3 is TGTGCCAGCAGTGAACGTTGGGTAGGAGACACTGAAGCTTTCTTT. As protein: CASSERWVGDTEAFF.

The V gene is TRBV28, the J gene TRBJ1-5, with 8 bases aligning to TRBD1. V was clipped by 6 bases and J by 11 bases; unmatched bases: 9. CDR1 and CDR2 from the germline V gene are MDHEN and SYDVKM. The length of the CDR3 is 13 residues. CDR3 protein: CASRPPGGRTQHF. The CDR3 DNA reads TGTGCCAGCAGACCACCAGGGGGCCGGACCCAGCATTTT.

This chain links TRBV4-2 with TRBJ1-5; 9 bases are shared with TRBD1. The CDR3 spans 18 residues. CDR1 is LGHNA, CDR2 YNFKEQ, per germline. Germline trimming cut 1 base from V and 3 bases from J; bases unmatched to any gene: 10. The DNA of the CDR3 is TGTGCCAGCAGCCAAGGACGCGGGACAGGGCTAAACAATCAGCCCCAGCATTTT. It is translated as CASSQGRGTGLNNQPQHF.

The chain has TRBV7-2 and TRBJ2-1, with 12 bases identical to TRBD2. The CDR3 is 15 amino acids. Germline CDR1 is SGHTA and CDR2 is FQGNSA. V lost 5 bases and J lost 6; bases outside the gene matches: 5. CDR3 amino acids: CASSPLAGGPNEQFF. The CDR3 nucleotides read TGTGCCAGCAGCCCTCTAGCGGGGGGGCCCAATGAGCAGTTCTTC.

The chain carries TRBV7-9 and TRBJ1-5; 8 nucleotides align to TRBD1. The CDR3 contains 15 residues. The germline gives CDR1 SEHNR, CDR2 FQNEAQ (reference sequence). The junction had 9 bases not matched to a gene; V was cut back by 5 bases and J by 6 bases. As DNA, the CDR3 is TGTGCCAGCAGCAGACAGGGGACTACGAGTCAGCCCCAGCATTTT. Protein sequence: CASSRQGTTSQPQHF.